A selection of T cell receptor beta chains follows, all from one sample in a study of T cell repertoires in cytomegalovirus infection. MiXCR, applied by TCRdb to the reads, yields one record per CDR3 protein. Of 680,000 or so distinct CDR3 sequences in the sample, roughly a third were seen once. The source material was PBMCs. The receptors originated from a human donor in good health (CMV status not recorded). Some clones in this sample may be carry-over from other donors' samples. The CDR3 runs from the conserved cysteine through the conserved F or W. Each record gives: D gene, J gene, clone size, V gene, CDR3 protein, CDR3 DNA. A D gene is named only where the DNA matches it firmly. Not all rows give a size; the values are once, few, many and, for expanded clones, a class.

>NA|TRBJ2-1|NA|TRBV6-1
CASSERLSSYNEQFF
TGTGCCAGCAGCGAACGCCTGAGCTCCTACAATGAGCAGTTCTTC
>NA|TRBJ2-5|once|TRBV6-6
CASSLGASGETQYF
TGTGCCAGCAGCCTCGGGGCGAGCGGGGAGACCCAGTACTTC
>NA|TRBJ1-2|NA|TRBV10-3
CAIVKTAIVPGLPANYGYTF
TGTGCCATCGTTAAAACTGCTATCGTACCCGGGCTACCGGCTAACTATGGCTACACCTTC
>TRBD2|TRBJ2-2|NA|TRBV28
CATVVIPGRGRNTGELFF
TGTGCCACGGTCGTGATACCGGGGAGGGGTCGGAACACCGGGGAGCTGTTTTTT
>NA|TRBJ1-5|NA|TRBV5-5
CASSDRVIRGSNQPQHF
TGTGCCAGCAGCGACCGAGTGATAAGGGGTAGCAATCAGCCCCAGCATTTT
>TRBD2|TRBJ2-2|NA|TRBV12-5
CASALGLAGRNTGELFF
TGTGCTAGTGCCCTGGGACTAGCGGGTCGCAACACCGGGGAGCTGTTTTTT
>NA|TRBJ1-2|NA|TRBV28
CASRGGLIYGYTF
TGTGCCAGCAGGGGGGGTCTAATATATGGCTACACCTTC
>TRBD1|TRBJ1-4|many|TRBV7-2
CASSVQGAKREKLFF
TGTGCCAGCAGCGTCCAGGGGGCGAAGCGTGAAAAACTGTTTTTT
>NA|TRBJ1-4|NA|TRBV5-1
CASRLGYSGEKLFF
TGCGCCAGCCGCTTGGGGTACAGTGGTGAAAAACTGTTTTTT
>NA|TRBJ1-6|NA|TRBV12-3/TRBV12-4
CASSRDARGGTLHF
TGTGCCAGCAGCCGGGACGCCCGAGGAGGTACCCTCCACTTT
>TRBD1|TRBJ2-1|many|TRBV7-2
CASSLPRYRGRVF
TGTGCCAGCAGCCTACCCCGATACAGGGGACGGGTCTTC
>TRBD1|TRBJ1-2|few|TRBV6-5
CASRRTGDGYTF
TGTGCCAGCAGGCGGACAGGGGACGGCTACACCTTC
>NA|TRBJ1-3|NA|TRBV7-2
CASSLALSSGYTIYF
TGTGCCAGCAGCTTAGCGCTCTCCTCTGGATACACCATATATTTT
>TRBD2|TRBJ2-3|many|TRBV2
CASSGWAGASTDTQYF
TGTGCCAGCAGTGGATGGGCGGGAGCTTCGACAGATACGCAGTATTTT
>NA|TRBJ2-7|NA|TRBV30
CAWSVIYREGDEQYF
TGTGCCTGGAGTGTGATTTACAGGGAGGGGGACGAGCAGTACTTC
>TRBD1|TRBJ2-2|NA|TRBV6-6
CASPRGTGADTGELFF
TGTGCCAGCCCCAGGGGGACAGGCGCCGACACCGGGGAGCTGTTTTTT
>NA|TRBJ1-5|NA|TRBV6-5
CASRWKAYGNQPQHF
TGTGCCAGCAGATGGAAGGCTTATGGCAATCAGCCCCAGCATTTT